This entry features one T cell receptor beta chain sequence. This receptor's antigen is unknown. The input lacks base qualities; no much larger clone sits a single base away. This sample stems from a study of cytomegalovirus exposure and HLA in healthy donors (dated by TCRdb to the late 2010s). About the investigation overall: The 550 to 750 repertoires of the first cohort and the roughly 110 validation repertoires were produced on the same platform, according to a later analysis. The study aimed to test whether signatures of past pathogen exposure could be identified by cataloging public T cell receptors. In addition to the first cohort of hundreds of subjects, a separate validation cohort of 120 different subjects was used. High-throughput TCR immunosequencing, statistical association of individual TCRs with disease status, and machine learning were combined to predict cytomegalovirus infection status. Overall study outcomes, separate from this receptor: In the study, 150 to 200 TCR beta chains were listed as associated with cytomegalovirus. In a later analysis, TCRs clustered in the first cohort were found to also tend to co-occur in the 120 validation repertoires, with 85% to 95% of cluster scores above 0. Cytomegalovirus status was reported to be diagnosed by the classifier with high specificity and sensitivity in both the original and validation cohorts. While some public TCRs were present in many individuals, most TCR sequences turned up only very rarely across donors. In vitro tests confirmed that a few of the cytomegalovirus-associated TCR beta chains recognize cytomegalovirus antigens. The authors suggested that the approach could potentially be generalized to other disease states and immunological phenotypes. A later analysis had no HLA typing for the validation cohort, so co-occurrence there was scored across all 130 or so repertoires.

The donors belonged to the validation cohort of over a hundred subjects, which was separate from the roughly 700-subject first cohort. Receptor amplification or capture employed the immunoSEQ multiplex PCR assay. As for how the authors treated the data: A statistical classification framework was built to diagnose cytomegalovirus status from the catalog of TCR beta chain sequences. TCRdb's version of the immuneACCESS table is confined to in-frame rearrangements and falls short of the full clone set. An unresolved V gene accounts for under half of the shortfall where checked; the remainder is of unknown origin. D and trimming were read from the DNA, whereas the V and J calls and clone size are those reported in that table. Recorded for this sample are some 170,000 clones; approximately 86% of them occurred a single time. Under 3.5% of the sample is in the top ten clones. The sequence was obtained from a man aged 18 to 29 in good health and CMV-seropositive. What was sequenced was PBMCs.

The bases are TGTGCCAGCAGCCAGAGTCTCACAGTAGAGTATCAGCCCCAGCATTTT. The resulting protein is CASSQSLTVEYQPQHF. The rearrangement combines TRBV4-2 with TRBJ1-5; the D segment cannot be called with confidence. V sheds 3 bases and J sheds 5 bases, leaving 17 bases between their ends. According to the germline V gene, CDR1 reads LGHNA and CDR2 reads YNFKEQ. Spanning cysteine to phenylalanine, the CDR3 consists of 16 amino acids. The retained sequence is limited to the CDR3, 48 bases, with the frame set at the first base.